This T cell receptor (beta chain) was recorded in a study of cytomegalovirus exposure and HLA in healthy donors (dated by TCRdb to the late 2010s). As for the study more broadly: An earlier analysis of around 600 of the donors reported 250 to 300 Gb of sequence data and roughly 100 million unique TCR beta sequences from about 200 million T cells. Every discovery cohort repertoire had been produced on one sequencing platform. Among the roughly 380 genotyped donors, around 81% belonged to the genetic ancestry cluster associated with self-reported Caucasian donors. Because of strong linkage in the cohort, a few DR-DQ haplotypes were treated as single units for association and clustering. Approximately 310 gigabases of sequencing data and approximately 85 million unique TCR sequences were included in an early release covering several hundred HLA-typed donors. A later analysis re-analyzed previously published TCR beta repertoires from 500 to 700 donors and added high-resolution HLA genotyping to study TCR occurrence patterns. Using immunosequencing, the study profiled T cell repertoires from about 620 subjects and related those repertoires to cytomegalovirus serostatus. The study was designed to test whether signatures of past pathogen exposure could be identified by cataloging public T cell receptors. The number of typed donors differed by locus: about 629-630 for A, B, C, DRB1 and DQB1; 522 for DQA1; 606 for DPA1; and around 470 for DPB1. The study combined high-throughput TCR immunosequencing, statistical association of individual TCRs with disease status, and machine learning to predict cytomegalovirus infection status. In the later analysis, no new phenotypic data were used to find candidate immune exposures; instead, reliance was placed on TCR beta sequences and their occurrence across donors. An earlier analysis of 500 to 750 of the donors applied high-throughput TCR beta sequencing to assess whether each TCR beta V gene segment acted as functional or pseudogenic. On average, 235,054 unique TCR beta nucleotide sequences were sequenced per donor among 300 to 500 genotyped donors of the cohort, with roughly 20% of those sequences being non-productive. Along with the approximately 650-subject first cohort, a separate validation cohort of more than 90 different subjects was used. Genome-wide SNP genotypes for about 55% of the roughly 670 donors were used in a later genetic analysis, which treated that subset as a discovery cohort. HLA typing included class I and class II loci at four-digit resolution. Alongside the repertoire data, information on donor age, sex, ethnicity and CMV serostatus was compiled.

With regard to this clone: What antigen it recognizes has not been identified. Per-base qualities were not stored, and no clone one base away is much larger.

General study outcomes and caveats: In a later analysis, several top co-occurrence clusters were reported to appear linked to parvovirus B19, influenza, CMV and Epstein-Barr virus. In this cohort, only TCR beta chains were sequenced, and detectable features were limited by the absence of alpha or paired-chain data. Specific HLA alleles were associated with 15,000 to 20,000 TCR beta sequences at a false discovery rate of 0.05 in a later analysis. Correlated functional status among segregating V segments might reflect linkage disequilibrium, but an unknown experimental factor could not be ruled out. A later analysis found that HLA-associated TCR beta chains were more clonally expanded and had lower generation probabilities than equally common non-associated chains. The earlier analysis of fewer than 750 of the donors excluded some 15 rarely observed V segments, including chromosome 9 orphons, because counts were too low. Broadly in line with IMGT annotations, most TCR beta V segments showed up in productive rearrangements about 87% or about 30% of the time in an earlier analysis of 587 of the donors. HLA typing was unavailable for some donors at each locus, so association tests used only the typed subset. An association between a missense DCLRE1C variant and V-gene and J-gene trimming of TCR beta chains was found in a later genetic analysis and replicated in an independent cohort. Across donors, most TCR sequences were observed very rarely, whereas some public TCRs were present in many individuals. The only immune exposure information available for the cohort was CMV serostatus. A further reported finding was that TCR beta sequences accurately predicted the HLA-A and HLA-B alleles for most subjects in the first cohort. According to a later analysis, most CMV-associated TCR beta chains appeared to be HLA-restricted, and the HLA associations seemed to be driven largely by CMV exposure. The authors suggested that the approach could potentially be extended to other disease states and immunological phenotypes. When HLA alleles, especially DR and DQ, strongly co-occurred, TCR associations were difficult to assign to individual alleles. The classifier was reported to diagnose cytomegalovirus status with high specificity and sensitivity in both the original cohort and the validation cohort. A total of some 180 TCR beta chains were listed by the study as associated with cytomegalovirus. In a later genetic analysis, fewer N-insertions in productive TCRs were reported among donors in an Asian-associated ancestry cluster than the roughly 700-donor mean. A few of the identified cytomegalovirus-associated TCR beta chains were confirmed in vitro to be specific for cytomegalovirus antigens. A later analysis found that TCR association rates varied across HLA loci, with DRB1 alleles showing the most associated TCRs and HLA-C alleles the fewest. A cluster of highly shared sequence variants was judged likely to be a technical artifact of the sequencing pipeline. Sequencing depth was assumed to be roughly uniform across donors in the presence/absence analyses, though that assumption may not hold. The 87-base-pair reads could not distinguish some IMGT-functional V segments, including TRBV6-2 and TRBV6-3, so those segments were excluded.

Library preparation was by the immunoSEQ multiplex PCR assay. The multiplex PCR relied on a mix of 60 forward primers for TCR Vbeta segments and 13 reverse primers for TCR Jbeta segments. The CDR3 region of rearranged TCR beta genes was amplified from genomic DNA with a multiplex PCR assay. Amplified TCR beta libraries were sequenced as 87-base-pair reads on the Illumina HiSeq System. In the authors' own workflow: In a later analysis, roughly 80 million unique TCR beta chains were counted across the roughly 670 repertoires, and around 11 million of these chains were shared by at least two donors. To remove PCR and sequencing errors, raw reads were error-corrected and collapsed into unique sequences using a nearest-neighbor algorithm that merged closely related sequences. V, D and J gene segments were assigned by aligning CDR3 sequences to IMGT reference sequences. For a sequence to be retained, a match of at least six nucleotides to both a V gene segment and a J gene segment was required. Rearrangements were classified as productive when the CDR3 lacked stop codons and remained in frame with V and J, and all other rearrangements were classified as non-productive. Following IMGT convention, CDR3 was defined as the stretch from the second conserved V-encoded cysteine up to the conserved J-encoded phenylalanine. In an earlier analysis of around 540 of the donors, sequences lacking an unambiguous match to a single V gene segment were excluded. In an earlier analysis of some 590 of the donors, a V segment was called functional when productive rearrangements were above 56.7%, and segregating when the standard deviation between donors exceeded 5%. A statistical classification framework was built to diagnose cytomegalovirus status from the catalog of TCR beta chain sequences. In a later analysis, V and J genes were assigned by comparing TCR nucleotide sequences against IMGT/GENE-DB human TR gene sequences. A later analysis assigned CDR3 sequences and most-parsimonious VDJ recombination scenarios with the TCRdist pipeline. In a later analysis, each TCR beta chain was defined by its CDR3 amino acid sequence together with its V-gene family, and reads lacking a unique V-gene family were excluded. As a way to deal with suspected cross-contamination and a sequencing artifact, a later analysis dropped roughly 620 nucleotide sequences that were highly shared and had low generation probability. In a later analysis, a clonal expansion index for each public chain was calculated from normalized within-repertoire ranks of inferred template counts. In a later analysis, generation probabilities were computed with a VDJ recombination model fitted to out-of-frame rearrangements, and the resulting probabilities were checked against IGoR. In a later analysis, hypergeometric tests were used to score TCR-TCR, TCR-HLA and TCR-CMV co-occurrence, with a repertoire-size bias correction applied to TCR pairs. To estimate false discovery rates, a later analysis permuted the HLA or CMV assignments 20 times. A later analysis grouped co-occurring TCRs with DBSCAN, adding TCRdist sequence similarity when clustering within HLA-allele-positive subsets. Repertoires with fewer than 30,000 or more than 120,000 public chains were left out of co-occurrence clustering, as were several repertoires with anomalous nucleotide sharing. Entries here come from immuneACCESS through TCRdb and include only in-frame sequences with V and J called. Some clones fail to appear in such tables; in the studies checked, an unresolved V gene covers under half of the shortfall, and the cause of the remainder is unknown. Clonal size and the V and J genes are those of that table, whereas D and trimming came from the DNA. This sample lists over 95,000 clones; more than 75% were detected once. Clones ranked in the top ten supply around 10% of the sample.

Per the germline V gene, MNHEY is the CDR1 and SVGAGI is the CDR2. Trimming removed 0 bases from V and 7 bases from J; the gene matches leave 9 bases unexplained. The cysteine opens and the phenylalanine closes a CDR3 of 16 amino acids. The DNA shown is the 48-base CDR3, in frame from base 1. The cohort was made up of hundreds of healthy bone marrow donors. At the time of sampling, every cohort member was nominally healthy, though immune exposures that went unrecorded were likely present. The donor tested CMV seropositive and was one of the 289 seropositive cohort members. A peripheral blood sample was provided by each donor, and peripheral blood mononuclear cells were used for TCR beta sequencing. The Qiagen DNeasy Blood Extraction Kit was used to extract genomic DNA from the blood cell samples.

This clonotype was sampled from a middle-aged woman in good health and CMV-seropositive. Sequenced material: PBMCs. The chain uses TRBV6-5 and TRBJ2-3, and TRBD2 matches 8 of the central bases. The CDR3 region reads CASSYSSQRGRYTQYF. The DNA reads TGTGCCAGCAGTTACTCGTCCCAGCGGGGGAGGTATACGCAGTATTTT.